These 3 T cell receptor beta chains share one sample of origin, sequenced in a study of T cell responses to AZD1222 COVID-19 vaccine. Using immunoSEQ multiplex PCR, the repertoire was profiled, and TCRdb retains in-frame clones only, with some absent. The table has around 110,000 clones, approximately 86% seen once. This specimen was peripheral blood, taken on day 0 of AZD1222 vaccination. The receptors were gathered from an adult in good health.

The CDR3, as DNA: TGTGCCAGCAGTTACTCGGCGGGCTTGGGTCAGCCCCAGCATTTT. This gives the protein CASSYSAGLGQPQHF. V is TRBV6-2 or TRBV6-3 and J is TRBJ1-5; D gene unclear. The germline CDR1 and CDR2 sequences are MNHEY and SVGEGT. CDR3 size: 15 residues. V was shortened by 0 bases and J by 6 bases, with 12 bases between the two germline ends.

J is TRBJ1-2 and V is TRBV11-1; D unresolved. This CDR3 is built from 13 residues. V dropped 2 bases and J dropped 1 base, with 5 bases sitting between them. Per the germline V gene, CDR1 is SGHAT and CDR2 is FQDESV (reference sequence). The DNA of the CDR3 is TGTGCCAGCAGCTTACGGGTTAACTATGGCTACACCTTC. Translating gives CASSLRVNYGYTF.

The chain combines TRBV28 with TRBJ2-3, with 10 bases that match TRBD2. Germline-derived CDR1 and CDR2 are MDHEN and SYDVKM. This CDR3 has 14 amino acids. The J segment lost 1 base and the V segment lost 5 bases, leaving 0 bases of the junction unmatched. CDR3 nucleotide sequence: TGTGCCAGCAGTCTAGCGGGGGGCACAGATACGCAGTATTTT. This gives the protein CASSLAGGTDTQYF.